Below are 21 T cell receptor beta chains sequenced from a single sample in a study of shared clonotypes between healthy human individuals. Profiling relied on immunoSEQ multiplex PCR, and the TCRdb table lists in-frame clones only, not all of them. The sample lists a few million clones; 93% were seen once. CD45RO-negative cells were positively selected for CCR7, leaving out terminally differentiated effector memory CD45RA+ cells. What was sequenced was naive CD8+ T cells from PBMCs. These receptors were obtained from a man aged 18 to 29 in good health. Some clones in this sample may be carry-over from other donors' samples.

DNA of the CDR3: TGTGCCAGCTCCCCCCTGGCTAGCGGGGATGAGCAGTTCTTC. This sequence encodes CASSPLASGDEQFF. V is TRBV6-5 and J is TRBJ2-1; the match to TRBD2 covers 9 bases. Germline V gives CDR1 MNHEY, CDR2 SVGAGI. V lost 8 bases and J lost 8; bases outside the gene matches: 10. The CDR3 spans 14 residues.

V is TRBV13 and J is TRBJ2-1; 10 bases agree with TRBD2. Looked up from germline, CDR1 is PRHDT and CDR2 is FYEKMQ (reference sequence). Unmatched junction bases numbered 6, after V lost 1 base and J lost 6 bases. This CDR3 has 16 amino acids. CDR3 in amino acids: CASSLAGLAAGNEQFF. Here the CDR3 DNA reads TGTGCCAGCAGCTTAGCCGGACTAGCGGCGGGCAATGAGCAGTTCTTC.

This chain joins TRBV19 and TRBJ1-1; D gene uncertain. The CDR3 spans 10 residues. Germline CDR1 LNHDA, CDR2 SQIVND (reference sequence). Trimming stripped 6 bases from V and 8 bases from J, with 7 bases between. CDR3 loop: CASRVKEAFF. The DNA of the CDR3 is TGTGCCAGTAGGGTAAAGGAAGCTTTCTTT.

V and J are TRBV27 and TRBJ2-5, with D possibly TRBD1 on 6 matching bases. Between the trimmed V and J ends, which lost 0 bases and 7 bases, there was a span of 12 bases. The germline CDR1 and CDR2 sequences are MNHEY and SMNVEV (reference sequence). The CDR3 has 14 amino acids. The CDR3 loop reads CASSLSNLRGTQYF. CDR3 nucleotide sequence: TGTGCCAGCAGTTTATCAAACCTCAGGGGGACCCAGTACTTC.

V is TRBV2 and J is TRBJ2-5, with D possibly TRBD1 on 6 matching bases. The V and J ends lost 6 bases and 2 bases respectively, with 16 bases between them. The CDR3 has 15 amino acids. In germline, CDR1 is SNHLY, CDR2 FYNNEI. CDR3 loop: CASRYRVTQQETQYF. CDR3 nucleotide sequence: TGTGCCAGCAGATACAGGGTAACCCAGCAAGAGACCCAGTACTTC.

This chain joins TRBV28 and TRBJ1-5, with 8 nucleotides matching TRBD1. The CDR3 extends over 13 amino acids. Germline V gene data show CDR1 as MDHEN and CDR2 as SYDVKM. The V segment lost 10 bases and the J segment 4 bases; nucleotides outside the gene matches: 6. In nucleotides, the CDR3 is TGTGCCACCTCTGGGACAGGTAATCAGCCCCAGCATTTT. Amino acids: CATSGTGNQPQHF.

This chain's CDR3 is CASSQLMGNTGELFF. The CDR3 DNA is TGTGCCAGCAGCCAACTTATGGGGAACACCGGGGAGCTGTTTTTT. The chain carries TRBV4-2 and TRBJ2-2; D not resolved. This CDR3 has 15 amino acids. The V and J ends lost 2 bases and 1 base respectively, with 8 bases between them. Germline loops: CDR1 LGHNA, CDR2 YNFKEQ.

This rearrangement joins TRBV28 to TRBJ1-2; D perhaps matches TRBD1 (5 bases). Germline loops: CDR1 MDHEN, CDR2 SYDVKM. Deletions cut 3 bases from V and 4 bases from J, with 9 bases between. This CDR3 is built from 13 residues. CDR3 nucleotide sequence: TGTGCCAGCAGTTTCGGGGACCCCTATGGCTACACCTTC. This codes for CASSFGDPYGYTF.

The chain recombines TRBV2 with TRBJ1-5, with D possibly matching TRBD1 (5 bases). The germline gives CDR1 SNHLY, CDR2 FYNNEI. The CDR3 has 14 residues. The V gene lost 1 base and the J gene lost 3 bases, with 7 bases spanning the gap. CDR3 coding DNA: TGTGCCAGCAGTGAAGGGGACCACAATCAGCCCCAGCATTTT. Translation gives CASSEGDHNQPQHF.

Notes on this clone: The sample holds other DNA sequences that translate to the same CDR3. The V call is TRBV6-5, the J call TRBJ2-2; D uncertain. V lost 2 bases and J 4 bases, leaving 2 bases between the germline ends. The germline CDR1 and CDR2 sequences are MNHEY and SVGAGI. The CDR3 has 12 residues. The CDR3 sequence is CASSYSTGELFF. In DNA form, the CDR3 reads TGTGCCAGCAGTTACAGCACCGGGGAGCTGTTTTTT.

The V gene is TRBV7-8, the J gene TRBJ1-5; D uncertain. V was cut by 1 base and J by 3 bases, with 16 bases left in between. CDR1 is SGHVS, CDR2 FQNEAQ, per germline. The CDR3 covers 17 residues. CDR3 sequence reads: CASSLDSAPGFNQPQHF. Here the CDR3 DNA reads TGTGCCAGCAGCTTAGATTCCGCGCCGGGATTCAATCAGCCCCAGCATTTT. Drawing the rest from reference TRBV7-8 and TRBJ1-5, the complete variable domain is GAGVSQSPRYKVAKRGQDVALRCDPISGHVSLFWYQQALGQGPEFLTYFQNEAQLDKSGLPSDRFFAERPEGSVSTLKIQRTQQEDSAVYLCASSLDSAPGFNQPQHFGDGTRLSIL.

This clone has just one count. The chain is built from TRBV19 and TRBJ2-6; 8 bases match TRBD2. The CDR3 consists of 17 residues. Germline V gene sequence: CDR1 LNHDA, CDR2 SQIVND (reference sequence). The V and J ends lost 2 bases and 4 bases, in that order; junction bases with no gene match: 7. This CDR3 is CASSIQLAVTGANVLTF. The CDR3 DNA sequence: TGTGCCAGTAGTATACAACTAGCGGTGACAGGGGCCAACGTCCTGACTTTC.

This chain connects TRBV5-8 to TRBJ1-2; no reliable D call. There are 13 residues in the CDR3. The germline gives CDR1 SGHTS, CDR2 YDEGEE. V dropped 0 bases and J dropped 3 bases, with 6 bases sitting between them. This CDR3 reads CASSLGFYYGYTF. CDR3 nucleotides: TGTGCCAGCAGCTTGGGTTTTTACTATGGCTACACCTTC.

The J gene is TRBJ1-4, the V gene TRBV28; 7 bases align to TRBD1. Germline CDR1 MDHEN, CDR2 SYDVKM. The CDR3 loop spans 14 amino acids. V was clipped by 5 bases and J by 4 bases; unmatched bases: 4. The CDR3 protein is CASSRDRHNEKLFF. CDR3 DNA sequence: TGTGCCAGCAGTCGGGACAGACATAATGAAAAACTGTTTTTT.

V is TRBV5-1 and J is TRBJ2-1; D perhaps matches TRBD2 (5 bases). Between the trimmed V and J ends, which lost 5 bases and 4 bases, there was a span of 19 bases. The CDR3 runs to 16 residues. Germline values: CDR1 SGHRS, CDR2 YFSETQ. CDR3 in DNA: TGCGCCAGCAGGCTTAATGGACGGGGAATTTACAATGAGCAGTTCTTC. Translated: CASRLNGRGIYNEQFF.

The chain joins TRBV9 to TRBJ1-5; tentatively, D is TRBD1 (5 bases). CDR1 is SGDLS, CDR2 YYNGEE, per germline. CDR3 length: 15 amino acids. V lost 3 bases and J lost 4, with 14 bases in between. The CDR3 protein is CASSEGTRSNQPQHF. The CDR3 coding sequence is TGTGCCAGCAGCGAAGGGACTCGTTCGAATCAGCCCCAGCATTTT.

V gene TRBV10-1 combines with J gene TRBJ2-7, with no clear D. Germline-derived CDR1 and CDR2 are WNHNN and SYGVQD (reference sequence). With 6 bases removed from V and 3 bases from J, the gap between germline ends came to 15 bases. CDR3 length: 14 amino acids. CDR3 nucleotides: TGCGCCAGCAGAGTTCTTCCCCTTATCTACGAGCAGTACTTC. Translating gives CASRVLPLIYEQYF.

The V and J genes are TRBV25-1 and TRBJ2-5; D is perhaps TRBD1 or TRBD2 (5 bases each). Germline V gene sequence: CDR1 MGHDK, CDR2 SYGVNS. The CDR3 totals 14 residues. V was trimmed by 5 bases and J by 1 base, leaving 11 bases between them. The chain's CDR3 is CASSRARGQETQYF. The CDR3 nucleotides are TGTGCCAGCAGTCGGGCGAGGGGCCAAGAGACCCAGTACTTC. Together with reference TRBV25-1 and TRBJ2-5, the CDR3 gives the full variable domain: EADIYQTPRYLVIGTGKKITLECSQTMGHDKMYWYQQDPGMELHLIHYSYGVNSTEKGDLSSESTVSRIRTEHFPLTLESARPSHTSQYLCASSRARGQETQYFGPGTRLLVL.

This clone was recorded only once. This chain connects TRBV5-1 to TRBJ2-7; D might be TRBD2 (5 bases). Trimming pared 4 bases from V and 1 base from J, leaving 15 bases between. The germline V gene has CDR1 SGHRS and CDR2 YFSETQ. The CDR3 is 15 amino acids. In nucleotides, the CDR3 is TGCGCCAGCAGCGTCACGACATGGACTTCCTACGAGCAGTACTTC. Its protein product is CASSVTTWTSYEQYF.

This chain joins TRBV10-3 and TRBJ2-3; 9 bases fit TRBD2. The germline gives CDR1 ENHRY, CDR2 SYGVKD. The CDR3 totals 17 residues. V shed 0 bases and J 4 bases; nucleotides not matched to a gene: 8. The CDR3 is CAISESAGLASPDTQYF. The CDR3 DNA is TGTGCCATCAGTGAGTCCGCGGGACTAGCATCCCCAGATACGCAGTATTTT.

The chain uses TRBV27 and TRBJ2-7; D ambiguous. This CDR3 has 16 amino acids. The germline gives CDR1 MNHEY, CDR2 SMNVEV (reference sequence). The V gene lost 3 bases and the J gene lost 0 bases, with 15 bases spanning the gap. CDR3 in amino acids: CASSFSGDGTSYEQYF. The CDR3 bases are TGTGCCAGCAGTTTCTCCGGTGACGGAACCTCCTACGAGCAGTACTTC.